The 3 T cell receptor beta chains below were found in one sample sequenced in a study of cytomegalovirus exposure and HLA in healthy donors. Profiled with immunoSEQ multiplex PCR; TCRdb holds only in-frame clones, not every one. The profile shows under 85,000 clones, approximately 93% of them singletons. Material: PBMCs. Source of these receptors: a woman aged 18-29 years in good health and CMV-seropositive.

The V call is TRBV2, the J call TRBJ2-7, with a possible D match to TRBD2 (5 bases). There are 13 residues in the CDR3. V was clipped by 4 bases and J by 9 bases, with 16 bases between them. Germline CDR1 SNHLY, CDR2 FYNNEI. In DNA, the CDR3 is TGTGCCAGCAGTGTTCCCCGGGAAGTGGTGCAGTACTTC. It specifies CASSVPREVVQYF. Looking up the rest from reference TRBV2 and TRBJ2-7 gives the full variable domain: EPEVTQTPSHQVTQMGQEVILRCVPISNHLYFYWYRQILGQKVEFLVSFYNNEISEKSEIFDDQFSVERPDGSNFTLKIRSTKLEDSAMYFCASSVPREVVQYFGPGTRLTVT.

V usage is TRBV5-4 and J usage is TRBJ2-7; D is perhaps TRBD2 (5 bases). CDR1 SGHNT and CDR2 YYREEE come from the germline V gene (reference sequence). Trimming stripped 1 base from V and 6 bases from J, with 8 bases between. The CDR3 contains 12 residues. The CDR3 DNA reads as TGTGCCAGCAGCTTGTCCGGGGTCGAGCAGTACTTC. The encoded protein is CASSLSGVEQYF.

This rearrangement joins TRBV14 to TRBJ2-7; TRBD2 might be the D (6 bases). The CDR3 has 17 residues. The V end lost 2 bases, the J end lost 0 bases, and 17 bases lay between the germline ends. Germline V gives CDR1 SGHDN, CDR2 FVKESK. The CDR3 DNA follows: TGTGCCAGCAGCCAACTCGGTGGGACTCAAAGCTCCTACGAGCAGTACTTC. It translates to CASSQLGGTQSSYEQYF.